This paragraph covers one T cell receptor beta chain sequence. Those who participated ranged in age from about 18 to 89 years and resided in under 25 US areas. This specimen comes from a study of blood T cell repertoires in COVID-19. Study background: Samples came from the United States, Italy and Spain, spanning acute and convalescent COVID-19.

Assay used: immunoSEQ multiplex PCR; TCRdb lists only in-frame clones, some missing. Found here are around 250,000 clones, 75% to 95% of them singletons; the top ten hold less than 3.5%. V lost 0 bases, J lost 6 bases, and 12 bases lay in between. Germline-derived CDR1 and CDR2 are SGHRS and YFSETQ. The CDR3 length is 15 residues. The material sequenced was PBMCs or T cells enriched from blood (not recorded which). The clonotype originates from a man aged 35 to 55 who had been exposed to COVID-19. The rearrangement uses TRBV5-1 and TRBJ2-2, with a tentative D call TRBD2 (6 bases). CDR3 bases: TGCGCCAGCAGCTTGGCCGGAGGGGAGGCCGGGGAGCTGTTTTTT. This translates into CASSLAGGEAGELFF.